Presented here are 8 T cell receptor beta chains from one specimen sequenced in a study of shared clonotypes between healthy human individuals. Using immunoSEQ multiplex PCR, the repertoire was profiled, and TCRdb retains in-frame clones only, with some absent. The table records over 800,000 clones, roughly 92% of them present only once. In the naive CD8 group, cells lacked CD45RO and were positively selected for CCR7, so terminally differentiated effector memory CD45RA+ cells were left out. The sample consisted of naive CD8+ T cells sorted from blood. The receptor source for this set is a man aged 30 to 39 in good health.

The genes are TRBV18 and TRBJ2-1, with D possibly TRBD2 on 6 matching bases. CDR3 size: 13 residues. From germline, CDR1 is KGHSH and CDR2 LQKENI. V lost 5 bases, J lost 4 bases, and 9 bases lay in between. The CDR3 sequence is CASSSGEYNEQFF. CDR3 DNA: TGTGCCAGCTCATCGGGGGAGTACAATGAGCAGTTCTTC.

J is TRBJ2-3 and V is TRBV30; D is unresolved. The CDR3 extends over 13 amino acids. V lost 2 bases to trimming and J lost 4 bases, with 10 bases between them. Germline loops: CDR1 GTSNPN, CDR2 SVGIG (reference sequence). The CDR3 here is CAWSRYGPDTQYF. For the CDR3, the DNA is TGTGCCTGGAGTCGTTATGGACCAGATACGCAGTATTTT.

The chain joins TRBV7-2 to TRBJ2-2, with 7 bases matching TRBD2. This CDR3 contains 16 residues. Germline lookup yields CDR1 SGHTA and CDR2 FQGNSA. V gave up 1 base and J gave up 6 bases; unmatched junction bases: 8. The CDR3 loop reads CASSLDGATSSGELFF. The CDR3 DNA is TGTGCCAGCAGCTTAGACGGAGCGACTAGCTCCGGGGAGCTGTTTTTT.

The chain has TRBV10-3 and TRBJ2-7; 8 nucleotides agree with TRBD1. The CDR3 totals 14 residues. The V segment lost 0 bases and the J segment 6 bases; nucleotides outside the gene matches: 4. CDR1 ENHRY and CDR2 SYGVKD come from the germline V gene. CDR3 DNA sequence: TGTGCCATCAGTGAGTCGGACAGGGATCTCGAGCAGTACTTC. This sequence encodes CAISESDRDLEQYF.

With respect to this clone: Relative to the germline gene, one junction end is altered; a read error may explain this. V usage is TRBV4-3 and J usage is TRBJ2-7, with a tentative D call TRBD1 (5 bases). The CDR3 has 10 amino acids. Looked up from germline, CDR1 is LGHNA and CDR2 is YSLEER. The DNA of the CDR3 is TGCGCCAGCAGCCCCGACAGCAGGAACTTC. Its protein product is CASSPDSRNF.

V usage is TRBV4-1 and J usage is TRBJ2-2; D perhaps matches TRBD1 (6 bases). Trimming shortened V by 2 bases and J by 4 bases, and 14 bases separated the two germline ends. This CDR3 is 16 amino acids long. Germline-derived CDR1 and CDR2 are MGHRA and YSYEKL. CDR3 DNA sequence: TGCGCCAGCAGCCAACGTCAGACAGGCCCCACCGGGGAGCTGTTTTTT. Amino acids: CASSQRQTGPTGELFF.

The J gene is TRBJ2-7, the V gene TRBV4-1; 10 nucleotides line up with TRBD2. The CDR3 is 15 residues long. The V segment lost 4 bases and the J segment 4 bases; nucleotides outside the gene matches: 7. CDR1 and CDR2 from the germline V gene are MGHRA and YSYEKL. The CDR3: CASSPIAGGRYEQYF. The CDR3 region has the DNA TGCGCCAGCAGCCCGATAGCGGGAGGACGGTACGAGCAGTACTTC.

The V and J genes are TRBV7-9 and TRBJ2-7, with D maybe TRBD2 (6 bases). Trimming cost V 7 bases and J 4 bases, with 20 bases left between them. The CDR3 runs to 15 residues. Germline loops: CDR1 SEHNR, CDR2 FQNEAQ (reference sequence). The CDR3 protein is CASNSEGLAWYEQYF. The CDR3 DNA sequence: TGTGCCAGCAATAGCGAGGGGCTAGCGTGGTACGAGCAGTACTTC.